This T cell receptor beta chain emerged from a study of memory B cells and T cells in multiple sclerosis. Points from the study as a whole: Normalization was needed because clone-set size differences affected shared clonotype counts.

The protocol was immunoSEQ multiplex PCR, while the TCRdb copy is restricted to in-frame clones and leaves out a portion. The table shows some 7,000 clones, with roughly three fifths occurring only once. The ends lost 4 bases at V and 1 base at J; junction bases unmatched: 2. CDR1 is SNHLY, CDR2 FYNNEI, per germline. CDR3 size: 14 residues. Only one count was recorded for this clone. Its antigen is unidentified. The sequenced sample was memory (CD45RO+) CD8+ T cells from blood. The gene calls are TRBV2 and TRBJ2-3, with 7 bases identical to TRBD2. The TCR originated in a human donor with multiple sclerosis. The CDR3 sequence is CASSVGGGTDTQYF. CDR3 in DNA: TGTGCCAGCAGTGTTGGGGGGGGCACAGATACGCAGTATTTT. The full variable domain, with the rest looked up from reference TRBV2 and TRBJ2-3, is EPEVTQTPSHQVTQMGQEVILRCVPISNHLYFYWYRQILGQKVEFLVSFYNNEISEKSEIFDDQFSVERPDGSNFTLKIRSTKLEDSAMYFCASSVGGGTDTQYFGPGTRLTVL.